A single sample is the source of the 15 T cell receptor beta chains below, sequenced in a study of identical twins (dated by TCRdb to 2016 to 2017). Libraries were constructed by 5' RACE. Sequencing was carried out with an Illumina HiSeq 2000. Starting from the raw public reads, TCRdb applied fastp trimming at Q25, assembled clones with MiXCR and retained in-frame beta chains. One record per CDR3 amino acid sequence lists the most common genes and DNA. In this sample the table shows 470,000 or so distinct CDR3 sequences, roughly a quarter of which occur a single time. The ten most abundant clones make up 2.9% of the sample. These data are also associated with another study on T cells expressing NK-cell markers.

Input material: CD4+ T cells sorted from blood. These receptors were collected from a woman aged 18-29 years in good health.

This clonotype was found a few times. The CDR3 is CSASQVKVLYNEQFF. The CDR3 nucleotides read TGCAGTGCTAGTCAGGTAAAAGTTCTCTACAATGAGCAGTTCTTC. The chain combines TRBV20-1 with TRBJ2-1, with D unresolved. V shed 3 bases and J shed 3 bases, with 15 bases lying between them. Germline assignment: CDR1 DFQATT and CDR2 SNEGSKA (reference sequence). There are 15 residues in the CDR3.

The chain joins TRBV20-1 to TRBJ2-1; D is undetermined. The germline gives CDR1 DFQATT, CDR2 SNEGSKA (reference sequence). Trimming pared 5 bases from V and 5 bases from J, leaving 10 bases between. The CDR3 totals 12 residues. CDR3 coding DNA: TGCAGTGCTTCTGGGGAAAACAATGAGCAGTTCTTC. The encoded protein is CSASGENNEQFF.

This clonotype showed up many times. The chain combines TRBV24-1 with TRBJ2-1; 8 nucleotides line up with TRBD2. Unmatched junction bases numbered 7, after V lost 4 bases and J lost 3 bases. The V gene's germline CDR1 is KGHDR and CDR2 SFDVKD. This CDR3 is 16 amino acids long. In DNA, the CDR3 is TGTGCCACCAGTGACTACCGACTAGCGAACTACAATGAGCAGTTCTTC. Its translation: CATSDYRLANYNEQFF.

The CDR3, as DNA: TGTGCCAGCAGTAGAGGGGACAGCGAACTCAATGAGCAGTTCTTC. This sequence encodes CASSRGDSELNEQFF. This chain uses TRBV27 with TRBJ2-1; TRBD1 aligns across 7 bases. Trimming at V came to 5 bases and at J to 6 bases, leaving 10 bases not matched to a gene. Germline values: CDR1 MNHEY, CDR2 SMNVEV (reference sequence). This CDR3 contains 15 residues.

This clonotype was recorded a few times. The chain couples TRBV10-3 to TRBJ2-1, with D unclear. CDR3 size: 16 residues. Germline-derived CDR1 and CDR2 are ENHRY and SYGVKD. The V gene lost 0 bases and the J gene lost 8 bases, with 17 bases spanning the gap. The CDR3 sequence: CAISESNSYYGDEQFF. In nucleotides, the CDR3 is TGTGCCATCAGTGAGTCGAATTCCTACTATGGCGATGAGCAGTTCTTC.

The sample holds a few counts of this clonotype. This chain uses TRBV7-9 with TRBJ2-7, with D possibly being TRBD2 (6 bases). V dropped 5 bases and J dropped 1 base, with 12 bases sitting between them. The CDR3 runs to 14 residues. Germline assignment: CDR1 SEHNR and CDR2 FQNEAQ (reference sequence). The CDR3 here is CASSPDGGSYEQYF. Here the CDR3 DNA reads TGTGCCAGCAGCCCCGACGGGGGTTCCTACGAGCAGTACTTC.

The DNA for the CDR3 is TGCAGTGCCGGAACGGGACAGGGTTATTACGAGCAGTACTTC. Encoded protein: CSAGTGQGYYEQYF. The V gene is TRBV20-1, the J gene TRBJ2-7; 9 nucleotides align to TRBD1. The germline CDR1 and CDR2 sequences are DFQATT and SNEGSKA (reference sequence). This CDR3 is built from 14 residues. Trimming cost V 6 bases and J 4 bases; bases outside gene matches: 10.

This clonotype was counted only a few times. The chain has TRBV12-3 or TRBV12-4 and TRBJ2-2; 7 bases map to TRBD2. The CDR3 spans 17 residues. With 6 bases clipped from V and 4 bases from J, the junction kept 14 bases outside the gene matches. CDR3 protein: CASSQPLRERGTGELFF. The CDR3 bases are TGTGCCAGCAGCCAACCCTTGCGGGAGCGAGGCACCGGGGAGCTGTTTTTT.

Comments on this clonotype: Likely a read error: the CDR3 ends without its conserved phenylalanine or tryptophan. J is TRBJ2-1 and V is TRBV2, with D tentatively TRBD1 or TRBD2 (5 bases each). The germline CDR1 and CDR2 sequences are SNHLY and FYNNEI. The CDR3 totals 14 residues. Trimming shortened V by 7 bases and J by 6 bases, and 16 bases separated the two germline ends. The CDR3 nucleotides are TGTGCCAGCATTCTTTCGCCGGGGACCAATGAGCAGTTCTCC. The encoded protein is CASILSPGTNEQFS.

This sequence joins TRBV12-3 or TRBV12-4 and TRBJ1-1, with D possibly being TRBD1 (6 bases). Trimming shortened V by 5 bases and J by 3 bases, and 13 bases separated the two germline ends. The CDR3 has 14 residues. Here the CDR3 reads CASSPGEEDTEAFF. Written as DNA, the CDR3 is TGTGCCAGCAGTCCAGGGGAGGAGGACACTGAAGCTTTCTTT.

CDR3 loop: CASSLGQIYEQYF. In DNA, the CDR3 is TGTGCCAGCAGTTTGGGACAGATCTACGAGCAGTACTTC. The chain uses TRBV12-3 or TRBV12-4 and TRBJ2-7; 7 nucleotides match TRBD1. The CDR3 sequence is 13 residues long. With V trimmed by 3 bases and J by 3 bases, 2 bases remained unmatched.

This clonotype was seen only a few times. The chain recombines TRBV12-3 or TRBV12-4 with TRBJ2-5, with 7 bases identical to TRBD1. The CDR3 has 18 amino acids. The junction had 19 bases not matched to a gene; V was cut back by 5 bases and J by 4 bases. DNA for the CDR3: TGTGCCAGCAGTCCCGACAGGGCCTCTTATCTCACGGGAGAGACCCAGTACTTC. Its translation is CASSPDRASYLTGETQYF.

The chain carries TRBV11-2 and TRBJ2-2; 8 bases are shared with TRBD1. The CDR3 is 16 amino acids. The trim removed 5 bases at V and 1 base at J, leaving 6 bases unmatched. The germline V gene encodes CDR1 SGHAT and CDR2 FQNNGV. CDR3 coding DNA: TGTGCCAGCAGCCGAGACAGGGGTTGGAACACCGGGGAGCTGTTTTTT. Its protein is CASSRDRGWNTGELFF.

This chain links TRBV9 with TRBJ1-1; no definite D call. The CDR3 runs to 15 residues. Germline CDR1 SGDLS, CDR2 YYNGEE. V lost 0 bases and J 5 bases, leaving 14 bases between the germline ends. The CDR3 loop reads CASSVAGGRVTEAFF. The CDR3 DNA reads TGTGCCAGCAGCGTAGCGGGAGGGAGGGTTACTGAAGCTTTCTTT.

The chain couples TRBV29-1 to TRBJ1-6; no definite D call. CDR1 is SQVTM and CDR2 is ANQGSEA in the germline V gene. The CDR3 length is 14 residues. Between the trimmed V and J ends, which lost 8 bases and 3 bases, there was a span of 14 bases. The CDR3 DNA sequence: TGCAGCATCCGAGAGGGTCTCTATAATTCACCCCTCCACTTT. Translated: CSIREGLYNSPLHF.